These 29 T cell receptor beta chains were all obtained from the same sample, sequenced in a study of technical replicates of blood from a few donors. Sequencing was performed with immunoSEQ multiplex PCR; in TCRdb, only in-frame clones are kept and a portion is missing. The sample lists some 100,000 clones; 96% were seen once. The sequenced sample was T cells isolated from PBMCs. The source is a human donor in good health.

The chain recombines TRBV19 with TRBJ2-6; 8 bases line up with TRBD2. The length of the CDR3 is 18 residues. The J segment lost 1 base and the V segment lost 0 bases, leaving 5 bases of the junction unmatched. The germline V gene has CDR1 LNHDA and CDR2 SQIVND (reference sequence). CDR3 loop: CASSIDGGRSSGANVLTF. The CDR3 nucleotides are TGTGCCAGTAGTATAGATGGCGGGAGGTCATCTGGGGCCAACGTCCTGACTTTC.

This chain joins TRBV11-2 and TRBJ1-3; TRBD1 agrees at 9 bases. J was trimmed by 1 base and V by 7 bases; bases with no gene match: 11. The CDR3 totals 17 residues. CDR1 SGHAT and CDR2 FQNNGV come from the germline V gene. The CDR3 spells CASTTVDRGPSGNTIYF. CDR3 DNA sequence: TGTGCCAGCACCACGGTGGACAGGGGCCCATCTGGAAACACCATATATTTT.

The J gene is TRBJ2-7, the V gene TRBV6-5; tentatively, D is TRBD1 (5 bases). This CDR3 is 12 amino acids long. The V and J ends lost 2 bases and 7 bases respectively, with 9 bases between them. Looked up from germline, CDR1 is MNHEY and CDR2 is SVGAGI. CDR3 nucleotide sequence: TGTGCCAGCAGTTACGCTGGGGCTGAGCAGTACTTC. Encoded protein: CASSYAGAEQYF.

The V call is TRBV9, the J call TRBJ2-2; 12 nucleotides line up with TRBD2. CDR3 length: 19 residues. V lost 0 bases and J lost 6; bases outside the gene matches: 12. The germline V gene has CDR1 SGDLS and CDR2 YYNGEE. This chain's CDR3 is CASSVGLAGGKLYSGELFF. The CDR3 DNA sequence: TGTGCCAGCAGCGTAGGGCTAGCGGGAGGGAAACTTTACTCCGGGGAGCTGTTTTTT.

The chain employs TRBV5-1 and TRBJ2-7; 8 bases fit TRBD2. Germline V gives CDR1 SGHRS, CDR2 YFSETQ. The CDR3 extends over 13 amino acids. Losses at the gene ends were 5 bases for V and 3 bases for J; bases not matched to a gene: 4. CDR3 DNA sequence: TGCGCCAGCAGTGTAGCGGGGAACTACGAGCAGTACTTC. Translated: CASSVAGNYEQYF. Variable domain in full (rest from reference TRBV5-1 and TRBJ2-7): KAGVTQTPRYLIKTRGQQVTLSCSPISGHRSVSWYQQTPGQGLQFLFEYFSETQRNKGNFPGRFSGRQFSNSRSEMNVSTLELGDSALYLCASSVAGNYEQYFGPGTRLTVT.

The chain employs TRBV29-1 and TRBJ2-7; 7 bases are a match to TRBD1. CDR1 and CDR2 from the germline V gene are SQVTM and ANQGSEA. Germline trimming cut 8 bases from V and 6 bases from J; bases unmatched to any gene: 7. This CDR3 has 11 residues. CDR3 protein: CSSYYRGEQYF. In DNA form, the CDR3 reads TGCAGCTCATATTACAGGGGCGAGCAGTACTTC.

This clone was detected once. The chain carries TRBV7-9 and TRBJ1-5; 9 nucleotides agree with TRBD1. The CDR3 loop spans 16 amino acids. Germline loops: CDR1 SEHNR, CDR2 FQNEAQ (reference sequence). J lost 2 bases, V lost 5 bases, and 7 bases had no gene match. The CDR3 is CASSLRGQGRNQPQHF. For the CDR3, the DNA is TGTGCCAGCAGCCTCAGGGGACAGGGCCGCAATCAGCCCCAGCATTTT.

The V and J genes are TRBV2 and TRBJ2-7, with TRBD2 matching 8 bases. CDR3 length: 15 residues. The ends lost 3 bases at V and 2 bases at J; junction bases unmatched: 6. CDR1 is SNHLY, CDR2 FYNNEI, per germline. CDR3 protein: CASSDPRGGAYEQYF. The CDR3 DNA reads TGTGCCAGCAGTGACCCCCGGGGGGGAGCCTACGAGCAGTACTTC. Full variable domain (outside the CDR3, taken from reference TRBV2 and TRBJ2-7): EPEVTQTPSHQVTQMGQEVILRCVPISNHLYFYWYRQILGQKVEFLVSFYNNEISEKSEIFDDQFSVERPDGSNFTLKIRSTKLEDSAMYFCASSDPRGGAYEQYFGPGTRLTVT.

The CDR3 DNA is TGTGCCAGCAGCCCGTTTGCTGCGTCCTCCTACGAGCAGTACTTC. Encoded protein: CASSPFAASSYEQYF. This chain joins TRBV7-2 and TRBJ2-7; D uncertain. Germline values: CDR1 SGHTA, CDR2 FQGNSA. This CDR3 comprises 15 residues. V shed 5 bases and J shed 0 bases, with 14 bases lying between them.

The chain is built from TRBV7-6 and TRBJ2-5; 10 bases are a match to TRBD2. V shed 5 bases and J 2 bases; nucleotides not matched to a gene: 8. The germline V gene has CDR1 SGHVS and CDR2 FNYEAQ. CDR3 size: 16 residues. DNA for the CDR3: TGTGCCAGCAGCGGGCTAGCGGGGGACCCTCAAGAGACCCAGTACTTC. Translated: CASSGLAGDPQETQYF.

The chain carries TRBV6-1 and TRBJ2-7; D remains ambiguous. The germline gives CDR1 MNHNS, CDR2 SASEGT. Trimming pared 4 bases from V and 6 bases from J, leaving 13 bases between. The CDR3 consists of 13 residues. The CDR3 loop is CASSGPRHAEQYF. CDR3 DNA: TGTGCCAGCAGTGGACCCCGACACGCCGAGCAGTACTTC.

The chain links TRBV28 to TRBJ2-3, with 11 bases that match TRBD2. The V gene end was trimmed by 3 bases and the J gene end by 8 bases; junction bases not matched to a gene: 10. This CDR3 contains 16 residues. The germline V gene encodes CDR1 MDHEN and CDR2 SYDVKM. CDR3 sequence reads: CASSFQGLAEIGTQYF. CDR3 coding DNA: TGTGCCAGCAGTTTTCAGGGACTAGCGGAGATAGGTACGCAGTATTTT.

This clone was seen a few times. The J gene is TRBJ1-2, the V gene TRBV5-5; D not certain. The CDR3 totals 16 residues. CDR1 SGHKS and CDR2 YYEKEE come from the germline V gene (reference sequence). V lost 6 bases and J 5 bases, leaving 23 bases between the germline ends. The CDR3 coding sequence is TGTGCCAGCATCGTGGACGCCACCGGAGGGCCTTATGGCTACACCTTC. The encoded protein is CASIVDATGGPYGYTF.

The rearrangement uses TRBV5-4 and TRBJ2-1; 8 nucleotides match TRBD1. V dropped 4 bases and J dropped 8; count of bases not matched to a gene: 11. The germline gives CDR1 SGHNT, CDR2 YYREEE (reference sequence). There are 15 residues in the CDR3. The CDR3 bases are TGTGCCAGCAGCCCCGACAGGGGCAGGTCCGATGAGCAGTTCTTC. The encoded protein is CASSPDRGRSDEQFF. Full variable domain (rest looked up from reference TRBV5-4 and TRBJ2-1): ETGVTQSPTHLIKTRGQQVTLRCSSQSGHNTVSWYQQALGQGPQFIFQYYREEENGRGNFPPRFSGLQFPNYSSELNVNALELDDSALYLCASSPDRGRSDEQFFGPGTRLTVL.

DNA of the CDR3: TGTGCCAGCAGTTTGTGGGACAGGGGTCGGACTAATGAAAAACTGTTTTTT. Encoded protein: CASSLWDRGRTNEKLFF. This rearrangement joins TRBV28 to TRBJ1-4; 10 nucleotides match TRBD1. V lost 3 bases, J lost 2 bases, and 6 bases stayed unmatched. Germline V gives CDR1 MDHEN, CDR2 SYDVKM. The CDR3 is made up of 17 amino acids.

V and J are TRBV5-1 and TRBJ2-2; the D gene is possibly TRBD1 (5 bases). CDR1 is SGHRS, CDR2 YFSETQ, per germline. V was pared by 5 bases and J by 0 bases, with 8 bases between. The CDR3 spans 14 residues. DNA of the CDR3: TGCGCCAGCAGGGACATCTCGAACACCGGGGAGCTGTTTTTT. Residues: CASRDISNTGELFF.

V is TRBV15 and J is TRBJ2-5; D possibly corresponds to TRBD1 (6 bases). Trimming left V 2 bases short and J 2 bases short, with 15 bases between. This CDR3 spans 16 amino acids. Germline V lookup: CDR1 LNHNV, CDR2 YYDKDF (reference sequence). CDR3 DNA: TGTGCCACCAGCAGACGAAAAGGGACAATACAAGAGACCCAGTACTTC. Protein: CATSRRKGTIQETQYF. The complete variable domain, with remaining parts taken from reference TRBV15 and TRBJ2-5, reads DAMVIQNPRYQVTQFGKPVTLSCSQTLNHNVMYWYQQKSSQAPKLLFHYYDKDFNNEADTPDNFQSRRPNTSFCFLDIRSPGLGDTAMYLCATSRRKGTIQETQYFGPGTRLLVL.

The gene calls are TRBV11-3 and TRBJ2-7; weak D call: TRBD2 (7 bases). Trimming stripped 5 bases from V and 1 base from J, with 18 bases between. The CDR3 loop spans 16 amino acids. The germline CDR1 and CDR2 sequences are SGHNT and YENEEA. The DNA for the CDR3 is TGTGCCAGCAGCCCTGGGGGAGGGGGGCGATCCTACGAGCAGTACTTC. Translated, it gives CASSPGGGGRSYEQYF.

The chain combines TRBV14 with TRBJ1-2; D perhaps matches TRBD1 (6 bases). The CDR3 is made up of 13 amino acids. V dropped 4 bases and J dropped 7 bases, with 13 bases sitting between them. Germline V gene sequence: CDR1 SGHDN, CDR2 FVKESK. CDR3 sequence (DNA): TGTGCCAGCAGCCGGAGGCTAGGGGGTGGCTACACCTTC. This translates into CASSRRLGGGYTF.

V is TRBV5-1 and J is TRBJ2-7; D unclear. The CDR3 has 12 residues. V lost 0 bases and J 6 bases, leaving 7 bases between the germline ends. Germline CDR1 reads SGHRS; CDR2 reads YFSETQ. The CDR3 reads CASSLVGFEQYF. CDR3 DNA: TGCGCCAGCAGCTTGGTCGGGTTCGAGCAGTACTTC.

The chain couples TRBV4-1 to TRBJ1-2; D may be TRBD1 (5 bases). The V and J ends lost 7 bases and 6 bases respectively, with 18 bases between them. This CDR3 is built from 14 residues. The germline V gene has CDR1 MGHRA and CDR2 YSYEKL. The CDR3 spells CASKLEEGWDGYTF. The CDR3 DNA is TGCGCCAGCAAACTAGAGGAGGGGTGGGATGGCTACACCTTC.

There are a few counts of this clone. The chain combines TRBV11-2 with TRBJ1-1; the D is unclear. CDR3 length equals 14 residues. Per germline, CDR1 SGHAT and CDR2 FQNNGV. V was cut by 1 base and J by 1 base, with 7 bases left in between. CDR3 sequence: CASSLVIRNTEAFF. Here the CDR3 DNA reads TGTGCCAGCAGCTTAGTTATCAGGAACACTGAAGCTTTCTTT.

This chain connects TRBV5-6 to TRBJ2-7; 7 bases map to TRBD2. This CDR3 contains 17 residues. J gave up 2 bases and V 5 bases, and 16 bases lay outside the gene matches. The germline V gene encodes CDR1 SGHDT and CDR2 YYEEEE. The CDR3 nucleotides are TGTGCCAGCAGTTCGGTTATAAGCGGGACTTTGACCTACGAGCAGTACTTC. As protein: CASSSVISGTLTYEQYF.

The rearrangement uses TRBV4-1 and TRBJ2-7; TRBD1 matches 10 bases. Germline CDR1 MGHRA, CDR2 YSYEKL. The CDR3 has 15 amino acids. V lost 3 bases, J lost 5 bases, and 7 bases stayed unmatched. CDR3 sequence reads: CASSQGGTGVHEQYF. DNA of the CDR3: TGCGCCAGCAGCCAGGGCGGGACAGGGGTTCACGAGCAGTACTTC.

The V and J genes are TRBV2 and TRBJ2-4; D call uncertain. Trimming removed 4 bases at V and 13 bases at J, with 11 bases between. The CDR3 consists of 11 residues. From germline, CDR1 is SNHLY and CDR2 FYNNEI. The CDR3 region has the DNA TGTGCCAGCAGTGCCGTCGAGAGGCAGTACTTC. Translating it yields CASSAVERQYF.

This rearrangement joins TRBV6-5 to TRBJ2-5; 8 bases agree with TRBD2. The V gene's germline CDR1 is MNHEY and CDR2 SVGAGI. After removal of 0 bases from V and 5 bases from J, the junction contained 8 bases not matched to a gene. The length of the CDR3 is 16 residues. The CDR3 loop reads CASSYSGLAGRETQYF. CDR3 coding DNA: TGTGCCAGCAGTTACTCGGGGCTAGCGGGTAGGGAGACCCAGTACTTC.

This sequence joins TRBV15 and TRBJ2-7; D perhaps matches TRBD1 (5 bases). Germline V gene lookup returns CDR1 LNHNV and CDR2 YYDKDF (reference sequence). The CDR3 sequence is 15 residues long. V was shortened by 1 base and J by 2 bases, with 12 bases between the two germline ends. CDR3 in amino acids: CATSRGKTETYEQYF. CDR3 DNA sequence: TGTGCCACCAGCAGAGGAAAGACAGAAACCTACGAGCAGTACTTC.

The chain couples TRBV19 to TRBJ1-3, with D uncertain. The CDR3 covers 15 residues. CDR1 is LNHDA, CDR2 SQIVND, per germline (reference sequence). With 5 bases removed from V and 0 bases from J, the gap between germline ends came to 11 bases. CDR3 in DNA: TGTGCCAGTAGTGTAGGGCAGGTCTCTGGAAACACCATATATTTT. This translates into CASSVGQVSGNTIYF.

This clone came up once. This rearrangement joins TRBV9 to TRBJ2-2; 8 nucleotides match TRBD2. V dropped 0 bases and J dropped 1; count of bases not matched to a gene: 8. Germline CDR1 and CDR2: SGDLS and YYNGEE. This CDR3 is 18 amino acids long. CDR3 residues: CASSVGRRGALNTGELFF. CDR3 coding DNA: TGTGCCAGCAGCGTAGGGAGGCGGGGGGCCTTGAACACCGGGGAGCTGTTTTTT.